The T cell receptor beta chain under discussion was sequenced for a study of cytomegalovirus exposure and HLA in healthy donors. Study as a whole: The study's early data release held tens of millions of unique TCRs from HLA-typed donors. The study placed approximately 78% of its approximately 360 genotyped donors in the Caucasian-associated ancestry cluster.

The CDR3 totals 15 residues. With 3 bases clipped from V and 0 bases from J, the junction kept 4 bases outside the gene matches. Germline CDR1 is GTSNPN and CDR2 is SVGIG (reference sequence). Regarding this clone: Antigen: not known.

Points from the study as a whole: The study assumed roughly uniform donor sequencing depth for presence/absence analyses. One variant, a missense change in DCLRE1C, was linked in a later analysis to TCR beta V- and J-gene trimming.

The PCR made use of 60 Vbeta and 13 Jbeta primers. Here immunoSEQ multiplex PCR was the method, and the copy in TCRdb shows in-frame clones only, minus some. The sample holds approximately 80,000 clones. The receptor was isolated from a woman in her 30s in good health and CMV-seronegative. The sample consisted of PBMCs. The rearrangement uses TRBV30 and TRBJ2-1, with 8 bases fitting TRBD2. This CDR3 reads CAWRPRGGSYNEQFF. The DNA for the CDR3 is TGTGCCTGGAGGCCCCGGGGGGGCTCCTACAATGAGCAGTTCTTC. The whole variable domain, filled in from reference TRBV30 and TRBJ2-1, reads SQTIHQWPATLVQPVGSPLSLECTVEGTSNPNLYWYRQAAGRGLQLLFYSVGIGQISSEVPQNLSASRPQDRQFILSSKKLLLSDSGFYLCAWRPRGGSYNEQFFGPGTRLTVL.